Listed below are T cell receptor beta chains from one sample, sequenced in a study of cytomegalovirus exposure and HLA in healthy donors. Measured with immunoSEQ multiplex PCR; TCRdb has only the in-frame clones, and not every one. The sample has about 160,000 clones, about 86% seen once. The sequenced sample consisted of PBMCs. These receptors originate from a woman aged 30 to 39 in good health and CMV-seronegative. The CDR3 runs from the conserved cysteine through the conserved F or W. A D gene is named only where the DNA matches it firmly. Only part of the rows carry a size: once, few, many, or a class if the clone is expanded.

J | V | D | size | CDR3 | DNA
TRBJ2-2 | TRBV7-2 | TRBD2 | . | CASSFGLAGELFF | TGTGCCAGCAGCTTCGGACTAGCCGGGGAGCTGTTTTTT
TRBJ2-7 | TRBV19 | TRBD1 | . | CASSYDRGRYEQYF | TGTGCCAGTAGTTACGACAGGGGGCGGTACGAGCAGTACTTC
TRBJ2-1 | TRBV4-1 | TRBD2 | . | CASSQDFAGVVYNEQFF | TGCGCCAGCAGCCAAGATTTTGCGGGAGTAGTCTACAATGAGCAGTTCTTC
TRBJ2-7 | TRBV10-3 | TRBD1 | . | CAISETGGGSYEQYF | TGTGCCATCAGTGAGACAGGGGGCGGCTCCTACGAGCAGTACTTC
TRBJ2-2 | TRBV28 | TRBD2 | once | CASSSSGPNTGELFF | TGTGCCAGCAGTTCTAGCGGCCCGAACACCGGGGAGCTGTTTTTT
TRBJ2-1 | TRBV28 | TRBD2 | . | CASSSLTLSGRASGSYNEQFF | TGTGCCAGCAGTTCGCTTACTCTGAGCGGGAGGGCCTCGGGGTCCTACAATGAGCAGTTCTTC
TRBJ1-1 | TRBV10-3 | . | few | CAISLTMNTEAFF | TGTGCCATCAGCCTTACAATGAACACTGAAGCTTTCTTT
TRBJ1-5 | TRBV6-6 | . | . | CASSDTVYPQHF | TGTGCCAGCAGCGACACGGTTTATCCCCAGCATTTT
TRBJ2-1 | TRBV11-2 | . | . | CASSLPVGAYNEQFF | TGTGCCAGCAGCTTACCGGTGGGTGCCTACAATGAGCAGTTCTTC
TRBJ2-1 | TRBV10-3 | TRBD2 | . | CAISDTSGRLSFF | TGTGCCATCAGTGACACTAGCGGGAGATTGTCGTTCTTC
TRBJ1-1 | TRBV18 | TRBD1 | . | CASSPGQGGTNTEAFF | TGTGCCAGCTCACCAGGACAGGGAGGGACGAACACTGAAGCTTTCTTT
TRBJ1-1 | TRBV7-8 | . | few | CASSPIRELNTEAFF | TGTGCCAGCAGCCCGATCAGGGAATTGAACACTGAAGCTTTCTTT
TRBJ1-4 | TRBV15 | . | . | CATSRDHSSTNEKLFF | TGTGCCACCAGCAGAGATCACAGCTCAACTAATGAAAAACTGTTTTTT
TRBJ2-2 | TRBV6-1 | . | . | CASSDGRWDTGELFF | TGTGCCAGCAGTGATGGGCGTTGGGACACCGGGGAGCTGTTTTTT
TRBJ2-1 | TRBV28 | . | once | CASSLAGNYNEQFF | TGTGCCAGCAGTTTAGCAGGGAACTACAATGAGCAGTTCTTC
TRBJ2-7 | TRBV11-3 | . | few | CASSLAGSYEQYF | TGTGCCAGCAGCTTAGCCGGCTCCTACGAGCAGTACTTC
TRBJ2-1 | TRBV6-5 | . | . | CASSYSSASYNEQFF | TGTGCCAGCAGTTACTCTTCCGCCTCCTACAATGAGCAGTTCTTC
TRBJ2-7 | TRBV5-4 | TRBD2 | . | CASSHGSSGRERAYEQYF | TGTGCCAGCAGTCATGGCTCTAGCGGGAGAGAACGGGCGTACGAGCAGTACTTC
TRBJ2-7 | TRBV7-2 | . | . | CASSSDNYEQYF | TGTGCCAGCAGCAGTGACAACTACGAGCAGTACTTC
TRBJ1-4 | TRBV9 | TRBD1 | few | CASSAGQENEKLFF | TGTGCCAGCAGCGCGGGACAGGAAAATGAAAAACTGTTTTTT
TRBJ1-1 | TRBV6-5 | . | . | CASSPTNTEAFF | TGTGCCAGCAGTCCCACGAACACTGAAGCTTTCTTT
TRBJ2-2 | TRBV5-1 | TRBD2 | . | CASSLTVAGIGTGELFF | TGCGCCAGCAGCTTGACAGTAGCGGGAATCGGAACCGGGGAGCTGTTTTTT
TRBJ2-1 | TRBV19 | . | . | CASSMGGYNEQFF | TGTGCCAGTAGTATGGGTGGCTACAATGAGCAGTTCTTC
TRBJ2-4 | TRBV4-2 | . | once | CASSPSGASKNIQYF | TGTGCCAGCAGCCCCTCTGGGGCTAGCAAAAACATTCAGTACTTC
TRBJ1-3 | TRBV19 | . | . | CASSMGLTYGNTIYF | TGTGCCAGTAGTATGGGTCTTACATACGGAAACACCATATATTTT
TRBJ2-7 | TRBV4-3 | TRBD1 | . | CASSLGTGAYEQYF | TGCGCCAGCAGCCTTGGGACAGGGGCCTACGAGCAGTACTTC
TRBJ1-4 | TRBV9 | TRBD1 | . | CASSSLQGSEKLFF | TGTGCCAGCAGCTCCCTACAGGGGTCTGAAAAACTGTTTTTT
TRBJ2-3 | TRBV19 | TRBD2 | once | CASSPGLAGGYTQYF | TGTGCCAGTAGTCCCGGACTAGCGGGCGGGTATACGCAGTATTTT
TRBJ2-5 | TRBV2 | . | . | CASSVGIETQYF | TGTGCCAGCAGTGTGGGGATTGAGACCCAGTACTTC
TRBJ1-1 | TRBV4-1 | . | . | CASSQDFRQTNTEAFF | TGCGCCAGCAGCCAAGATTTTCGACAAACGAACACTGAAGCTTTCTTT
TRBJ2-2 | TRBV30 | . | . | CAWSRTGELFF | TGTGCCTGGAGTAGGACCGGGGAGCTGTTTTTT
TRBJ2-3 | TRBV7-8 | . | . | CASSLNAGTTTDTQYF | TGTGCCAGCAGCTTAAACGCCGGGACCACCACAGATACGCAGTATTTT
TRBJ1-1 | TRBV27 | . | . | CASSLSGYTEAFF | TGTGCCAGCAGTTTATCGGGGTACACTGAAGCTTTCTTT
TRBJ1-2 | TRBV5-6 | TRBD1 | . | CASSVGQVGAVPYGYTF | TGTGCCAGCAGCGTCGGACAGGTGGGTGCTGTCCCATATGGCTACACCTTC
TRBJ2-7 | TRBV4-2 | . | . | CASSLGYDPIYEQYF | TGTGCCAGCAGCCTGGGGTATGACCCCATCTACGAGCAGTACTTC
TRBJ2-7 | TRBV4-2 | TRBD2 | . | CASSQTSLAGDEQYF | TGTGCCAGCAGCCAAACATCGCTAGCGGGAGACGAGCAGTACTTC
TRBJ2-7 | TRBV9 | . | few | CASSATVIIGEQYF | TGTGCCAGCAGCGCGACTGTGATCATCGGCGAGCAGTACTTC
TRBJ2-7 | TRBV28 | TRBD2 | . | CASQSLAGGPLNEQYF | TGTGCCAGCCAATCACTAGCGGGAGGGCCTTTGAACGAGCAGTACTTC
TRBJ1-4 | TRBV28 | . | . | CASSPTTGINEKLFF | TGTGCCAGCAGTCCCACAACCGGGATTAATGAAAAACTGTTTTTT
TRBJ2-7 | TRBV27 | . | . | CASSWTGISYEQYF | TGTGCCAGCAGCTGGACGGGGATCTCCTACGAGCAGTACTTC
TRBJ2-7 | TRBV7-2 | TRBD2 | . | CASSSVLAGGYEQYF | TGTGCCAGCAGCTCCGTGTTAGCGGGCGGCTACGAGCAGTACTTC
TRBJ2-1 | TRBV12-5 | TRBD2 | . | CASGLGSGGDYNEQFF | TGTGCTAGTGGTTTGGGAAGCGGGGGGGATTACAATGAGCAGTTCTTC
TRBJ2-7 | TRBV27 | TRBD1 | . | CASSLQGDEQYF | TGTGCCAGCAGTTTACAGGGGGACGAGCAGTACTTC
TRBJ1-1 | TRBV4-3 | TRBD1 | . | CASSQVPGTGPPLF | TGCGCCAGCAGCCAAGTGCCCGGGACAGGGCCTCCTCTCTTT
TRBJ1-1 | TRBV6-5 | . | . | CASSYSSITEAFF | TGTGCCAGCAGTTACTCGAGCATCACTGAAGCTTTCTTT
TRBJ1-5 | TRBV28 | TRBD1 | . | CASSKTDRNQPQHF | TGTGCCAGCAGTAAGACGGACAGGAATCAGCCCCAGCATTTT
TRBJ1-5 | TRBV30 | TRBD1 | . | CAWGDRGNQPQHF | TGTGCCTGGGGAGACAGGGGAAATCAGCCCCAGCATTTT
TRBJ2-2 | TRBV5-1 | . | . | CASSPGAGELFF | TGCGCCAGCAGCCCGGGGGCCGGGGAGCTGTTTTTT
TRBJ1-1 | TRBV18 | TRBD1 | . | CASSSDAGQQTEAFF | TGTGCCAGCTCTTCAGACGCGGGACAGCAGACTGAAGCTTTCTTT